This TCR beta chain appears in the sequencing data of a study of type 1 regulatory T cells (dated by TCRdb to about 2021). Describing the broader study: The study characterized an in vitro protocol that generated a Tr1-enriched, alloantigen-specific CD4 T cell product named T-allo10. T-allo10 was being tested clinically in patients with hematological malignancies who were undergoing allogeneic hematopoietic stem cell transplantation. General findings and caveats noted by the study authors: Compared with non-Tr1 cells, Tr1 cells had a narrower TCR repertoire, and the study took this difference to reflect clonal expansion driven by alloantigen.

This clonotype was counted only a few times. No cognate antigen has been identified for it. Per-base quality was not reported, and no clone a single base away is much larger than it. TCRdb records Illumina MiSeq as the sequencer. The raw public data were reprocessed by TCRdb itself: fastp quality trimming at Q25, MiXCR clonotype calling, in-frame beta chains only. Duplicate CDR3 protein sequences are folded into a single record with the most common DNA and genes. This sample gives 55,000 to 65,000 distinct CDR3 sequences in total; 60% to 65% of them show up just once. The ten largest make up less than 2% of the sample. The origin of this receptor is a human donor in good health. Sequencing was performed on cultured non-Tr1 T cells, either the whole culture or a sorted T cell fraction (not recorded which). The sample's cell subset or site label, in plain terms: non-Tr1 population from the T-allo10 product.

This receptor carries the CDR3 CAISGGGRSYNEQFF. The base sequence is TGTGCCATCAGTGGTGGGGGCCGATCCTACAATGAGCAGTTCTTC. This chain joins TRBV10-3 to TRBJ2-1; a weak D assignment points to TRBD1 (6 bases agree). From cysteine to phenylalanine, the CDR3 is 15 amino acids long. Just the 45-base CDR3 DNA is kept, in frame starting at base 1. Trimming at the junction amounts to 4 bases on V and 1 base on J, and the germline ends lie 11 bases apart. CDR1 and CDR2 are drawn from the germline V gene: ENHRY, SYGVKD.